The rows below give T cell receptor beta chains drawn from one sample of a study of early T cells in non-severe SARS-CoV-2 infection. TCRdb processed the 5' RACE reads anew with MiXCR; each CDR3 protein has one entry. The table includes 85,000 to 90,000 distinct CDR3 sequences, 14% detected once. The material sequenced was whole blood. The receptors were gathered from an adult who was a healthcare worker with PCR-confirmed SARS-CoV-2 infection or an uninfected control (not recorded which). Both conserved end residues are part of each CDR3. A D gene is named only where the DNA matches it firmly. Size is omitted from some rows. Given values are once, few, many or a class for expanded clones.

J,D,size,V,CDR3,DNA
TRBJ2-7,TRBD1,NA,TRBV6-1,CASSTDRGPYEQYF,TGTGCCAGCAGCACTGACAGGGGACCCTACGAGCAGTACTTC
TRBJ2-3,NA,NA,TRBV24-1,CATSDSTGLADTQYF,TGTGCCACCAGTGACTCAACAGGGTTAGCAGATACGCAGTATTTT
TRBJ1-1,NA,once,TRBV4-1,CASSQDMDTEAFF,TGCGCCAGCAGCCAAGATATGGACACTGAAGCTTTCTTT
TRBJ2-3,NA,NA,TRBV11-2,CASSKPSTDSQYF,TGTGCCAGCAGCAAACCTAGCACAGATTCGCAGTATTTT
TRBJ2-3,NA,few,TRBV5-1,CASSLAPGLTDTQYF,TGCGCCAGCAGCTTGGCCCCGGGACTCACAGATACGCAGTATTTT
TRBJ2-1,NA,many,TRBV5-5,CASSLVINEQFF,TGTGCCAGCAGCTTGGTAATCAATGAGCAGTTCTTC
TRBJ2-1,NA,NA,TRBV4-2,CASSQDILGEQFF,TGTGCCAGCAGCCAAGACATACTGGGGGAGCAGTTCTTC
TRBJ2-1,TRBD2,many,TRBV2,CASGTSRNNEQFF,TGTGCCAGCGGGACTAGCAGGAACAATGAGCAGTTCTTC
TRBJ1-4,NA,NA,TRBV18,CASSQNRSPNEKLFF,TGTGCCAGCTCCCAAAACAGGAGCCCTAATGAAAAACTGTTTTTT
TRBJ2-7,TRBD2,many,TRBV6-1,CASSEAPRGGSYEQYF,TGTGCCAGCAGTGAAGCCCCGCGGGGGGGCTCCTACGAGCAGTACTTC
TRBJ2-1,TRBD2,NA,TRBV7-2,CASSLALAEPDNEQFF,TGTGCCAGCAGCTTAGCGCTAGCGGAACCAGACAATGAGCAGTTCTTC
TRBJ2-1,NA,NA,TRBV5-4,CASSLEPTRGNEQFF,TGTGCCAGCAGCTTGGAACCCACCAGAGGCAATGAGCAGTTCTTC
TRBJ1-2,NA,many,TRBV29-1,CSVEEGYTF,TGCAGCGTTGAGGAAGGCTACACCTTC
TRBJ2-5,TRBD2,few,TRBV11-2,CASSSGLVETQYF,TGTGCCAGCAGCTCAGGACTAGTGGAGACCCAGTACTTC
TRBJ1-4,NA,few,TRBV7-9,CASSTPQGWANEKLFF,TGTGCCAGCAGCACCCCACAGGGTTGGGCTAATGAAAAACTGTTTTTT
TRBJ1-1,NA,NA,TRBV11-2,CASSLRMTENTEAFF,TGTGCCAGCAGCTTGCGAATGACGGAGAACACTGAAGCTTTCTTT
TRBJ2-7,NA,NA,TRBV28,CASSYANSYEQYF,TGTGCCAGCAGTTATGCGAACTCCTACGAGCAGTACTTC
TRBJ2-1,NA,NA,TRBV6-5,CASSLRPGPPSYNEQFF,TGTGCCAGCAGTTTACGTCCCGGACCCCCCTCCTACAATGAGCAGTTCTTC
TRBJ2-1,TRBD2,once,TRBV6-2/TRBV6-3,CASSYTSGVHNEQFF,TGTGCCAGCAGTTACACGAGCGGGGTCCACAATGAGCAGTTCTTC
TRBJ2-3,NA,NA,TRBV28,CASSPAGIPTDTQFF,TGTGCCAGCAGCCCGGCCGGTATCCCCACAGATACGCAGTTTTTT
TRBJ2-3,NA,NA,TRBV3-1,CASSHPLATDTQYF,TGTGCCAGCAGCCACCCACTAGCCACAGATACGCAGTATTTT
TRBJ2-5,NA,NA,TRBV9,CASSGQAVTQYF,TGTGCCAGCAGCGGCCAGGCTGTGACCCAGTACTTC
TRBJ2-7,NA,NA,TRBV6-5,CASSYAQTYEQYF,TGTGCCAGCAGTTACGCCCAAACCTACGAGCAGTACTTC
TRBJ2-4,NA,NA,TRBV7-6,CASSLVEGSIQYF,TGTGCCAGCAGCTTAGTGGAAGGGTCCATTCAGTACTTC
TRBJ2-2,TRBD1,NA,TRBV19,CASSMGWQGAGELFF,TGTGCCAGTAGTATGGGATGGCAGGGGGCCGGGGAGCTGTTTTTT
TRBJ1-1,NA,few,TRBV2,CASSRTENTEAFF,TGTGCCAGCAGTCGGACCGAAAACACTGAAGCTTTCTTT
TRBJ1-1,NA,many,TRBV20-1,CSADTGRGTEAFF,TGCAGTGCTGACACAGGGAGAGGCACTGAAGCTTTCTTT
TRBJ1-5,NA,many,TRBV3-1,CASSQGGYSNQPQHF,TGTGCCAGCAGCCAAGGGGGGTATAGCAATCAGCCCCAGCATTTT
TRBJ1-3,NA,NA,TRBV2,CVSSGHLSGNTIYF,TGTGTCAGCAGTGGCCACCTCTCTGGAAACACCATATATTTT
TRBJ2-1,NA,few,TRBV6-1,CASRKADFYNEQFF,TGTGCCAGCAGAAAAGCTGACTTTTACAATGAGCAGTTCTTC
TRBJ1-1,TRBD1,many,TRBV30,CAWSPGGTEAFF,TGTGCCTGGAGCCCAGGGGGCACTGAAGCTTTCTTT
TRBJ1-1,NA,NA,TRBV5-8,CASSFYRVGTEAFF,TGTGCCAGCAGCTTCTACAGGGTAGGGACTGAAGCTTTCTTT
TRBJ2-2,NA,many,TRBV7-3,CASSLGHTTRMVTGELFF,TGTGCCAGCAGCTTAGGGCATACCACACGGATGGTCACCGGGGAGCTGTTTTTT
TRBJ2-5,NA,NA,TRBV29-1,CSVEAGANQETQYF,TGCAGCGTTGAAGCAGGGGCCAACCAAGAGACCCAGTACTTC
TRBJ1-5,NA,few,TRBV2,CASSESVNSNQPQHF,TGTGCCAGCAGTGAGTCGGTTAATAGCAATCAGCCCCAGCATTTT
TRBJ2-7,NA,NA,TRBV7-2,CASSLARGTEEQYF,TGTGCCAGCAGCTTAGCGAGAGGGACGGAGGAGCAGTACTTC
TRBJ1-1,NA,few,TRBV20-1,CSAPTGFTEAFF,TGCAGTGCTCCCACAGGGTTCACTGAAGCTTTCTTT
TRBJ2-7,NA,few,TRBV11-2,CASSLGWGDYEQYF,TGTGCCAGCAGCTTAGGATGGGGGGACTACGAGCAGTACTTC
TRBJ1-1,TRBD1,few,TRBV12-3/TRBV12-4,CASSLQTGPDTEAFF,TGTGCCAGCAGTTTACAGACAGGGCCTGACACTGAAGCTTTCTTT
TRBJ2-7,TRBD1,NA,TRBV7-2,CASSRDSITYEQYF,TGTGCCAGCAGCAGGGACAGCATAACCTACGAGCAGTACTTC
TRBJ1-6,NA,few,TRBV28,CASSLSAGNSPLHF,TGTGCCAGCAGTTTGTCAGCCGGCAATTCACCCCTCCACTTT
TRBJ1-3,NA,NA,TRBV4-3,CASSLNEVGAGNTIYF,TGCGCCAGCAGCCTAAACGAAGTGGGGGCTGGAAACACCATATATTTT